Below are 30 T cell receptor beta chains sequenced from a single sample in a study of blood T cell repertoires in COVID-19. Libraries were prepared by immunoSEQ multiplex PCR; TCRdb keeps only in-frame clonotypes and omits some of them. The sample has roughly 250,000 clones, around 89% seen once; the top ten hold roughly 4%. Sequenced input: peripheral blood. These receptors were taken from a man in his sixties who had recovered from COVID-19.

The chain uses TRBV18 and TRBJ2-1, with 10 bases identical to TRBD2. CDR3 length: 17 amino acids. Per germline, CDR1 KGHSH and CDR2 LQKENI. J lost 7 bases, V lost 2 bases, and 11 bases had no gene match. CDR3 sequence: CASSPVAGGRGGNEQFF. The CDR3 nucleotides are TGTGCCAGCTCACCAGTAGCGGGGGGCCGCGGAGGGAATGAGCAGTTCTTC.

The chain combines TRBV24-1 with TRBJ1-1; 8 bases line up with TRBD1. The V segment lost 4 bases and the J segment 1 base; nucleotides outside the gene matches: 4. Germline loops: CDR1 KGHDR, CDR2 SFDVKD. CDR3 length equals 15 residues. CDR3 residues: CATSDPTGGNTEAFF. CDR3 coding DNA: TGTGCCACCAGTGACCCCACAGGGGGGAACACTGAAGCTTTCTTT.

This clone has only one observation. The chain employs TRBV19 and TRBJ1-3; D is undetermined. Germline V gene data show CDR1 as LNHDA and CDR2 as SQIVND (reference sequence). Trimming left V 3 bases short and J 2 bases short, with 8 bases between. This CDR3 is built from 14 residues. CDR3 sequence (DNA): TGTGCCAGTAGTATCCGAGGAACTGGAAACACCATATATTTT. Protein: CASSIRGTGNTIYF. The whole variable domain, filled in from reference TRBV19 and TRBJ1-3, reads DGGITQSPKYLFRKEGQNVTLSCEQNLNHDAMYWYRQDPGQGLRLIYYSQIVNDFQKGDIAEGYSVSREKKESFPLTVTSAQKNPTAFYLCASSIRGTGNTIYFGEGSWLTVV.

The V gene is TRBV11-2, the J gene TRBJ2-1, with D maybe TRBD1 (6 bases). Trimming shortened V by 4 bases and J by 1 base, and 17 bases separated the two germline ends. The germline V gene has CDR1 SGHAT and CDR2 FQNNGV. The CDR3 covers 17 residues. The CDR3 region is CASSWVRWDNSYNEQFF. The CDR3 region has the DNA TGTGCCAGCAGCTGGGTGAGGTGGGACAATTCCTACAATGAGCAGTTCTTC.

V is TRBV29-1 and J is TRBJ1-2, with D possibly matching TRBD1 (6 bases). CDR3 size: 13 residues. The germline V gene has CDR1 SQVTM and CDR2 ANQGSEA. The ends were cut back, 2 bases at V and 8 bases at J, with 15 bases in the middle. In DNA form, the CDR3 reads TGCAGCGTTGAACCTGGGGGGGCGAGAGGCTACACCTTC. This gives the protein CSVEPGGARGYTF.

This clone turned up a few times. V and J are TRBV19 and TRBJ2-2, with TRBD2 identical over 11 bases. Germline V lookup: CDR1 LNHDA, CDR2 SQIVND (reference sequence). Trimming took 7 bases from V and 3 from J; bases not matched to a gene: 7. The CDR3 totals 16 residues. CDR3 in amino acids: CASTPGTSGYTGELFF. The CDR3 DNA sequence: TGTGCCAGTACCCCCGGGACTAGCGGCTACACCGGGGAGCTGTTTTTT.

V is TRBV5-6 and J is TRBJ2-3, with TRBD2 matching over 8 bases. CDR1 is SGHDT and CDR2 is YYEEEE in the germline V gene. The ends lost 3 bases at V and 4 bases at J; junction bases unmatched: 13. This CDR3 has 17 residues. The CDR3 reads CASSSRTLLAVADTQYF. In nucleotides, the CDR3 is TGTGCCAGCAGCTCTCGGACCTTACTAGCGGTCGCAGATACGCAGTATTTT.

The rearrangement links TRBV5-4 to TRBJ2-4; 9 bases fit TRBD2. V shed 0 bases and J 6 bases; nucleotides not matched to a gene: 1. CDR3 length: 14 amino acids. CDR1 is SGHNT and CDR2 is YYREEE in the germline V gene (reference sequence). This chain's CDR3 is CASSLGLAVNIQYF. CDR3 sequence (DNA): TGTGCCAGCAGCTTGGGACTAGCGGTAAACATTCAGTACTTC.

The rearrangement links TRBV5-1 to TRBJ2-7, with D maybe TRBD2 (5 bases). The CDR3 consists of 12 residues. Trimming removed 4 bases from V and 3 bases from J, with 8 bases in between. Germline values: CDR1 SGHRS, CDR2 YFSETQ. This CDR3 reads CASSNGVYEQYF. CDR3 sequence (DNA): TGCGCCAGCAGCAACGGGGTCTACGAGCAGTACTTC.

The chain is built from TRBV30 and TRBJ1-1; D unclear. Germline-derived CDR1 and CDR2 are GTSNPN and SVGIG (reference sequence). V lost 4 bases, J lost 0 bases, and 18 bases lay in between. The CDR3 contains 16 residues. CDR3 amino acids: CAWKPMYDFLNTEAFF. The DNA for the CDR3 is TGTGCCTGGAAACCTATGTACGACTTTCTGAACACTGAAGCTTTCTTT.

V gene TRBV7-7 combines with J gene TRBJ1-1; D not certain. V was pared by 4 bases and J by 11 bases, with 11 bases between. The germline V gene encodes CDR1 SSHAT and CDR2 FNYEAQ (reference sequence). This CDR3 has 11 residues. This chain's CDR3 is CASSCEPWAFF. Here the CDR3 DNA reads TGTGCCAGCAGCTGTGAGCCCTGGGCTTTCTTT.

This chain connects TRBV19 to TRBJ2-5; tentatively, D is TRBD2 (5 bases). Trimming pared 1 base from V and 5 bases from J, leaving 11 bases between. The CDR3 is 14 amino acids. The germline V gene has CDR1 LNHDA and CDR2 SQIVND (reference sequence). The CDR3 DNA reads as TGTGCCAGTAGTATAGTACACGGGATTGAGACCCAGTACTTC. The encoded protein is CASSIVHGIETQYF.

The chain couples TRBV7-3 to TRBJ2-1; possibly TRBD2 for D (5 bases). In germline, CDR1 is SGHTA, CDR2 FQGTGA. Trimming took off 6 bases at V and 4 bases at J, with 10 bases between the two ends. This CDR3 is built from 13 residues. Here the CDR3 reads CASRLDSYNEQFF. CDR3 DNA sequence: TGTGCCAGCAGGTTGGACTCTTACAATGAGCAGTTCTTC.

This clone turned up a few times. V usage is TRBV4-2 and J usage is TRBJ2-1; 10 nucleotides agree with TRBD2. The junction had 4 bases not matched to a gene; V was cut back by 0 bases and J by 2 bases. CDR1 and CDR2 (germline): LGHNA, YNFKEQ. This CDR3 has 17 residues. In DNA form, the CDR3 reads TGTGCCAGCAGCCAAGATTTCCTAGCGGGGGCCTACAATGAGCAGTTCTTC. Translating it yields CASSQDFLAGAYNEQFF.

This clone was detected once. The chain links TRBV5-1 to TRBJ2-7, with 8 bases lining up with TRBD1. The J segment lost 3 bases and the V segment lost 4 bases, leaving 9 bases of the junction unmatched. CDR3 length equals 15 residues. CDR1 and CDR2 from the germline V gene are SGHRS and YFSETQ. The CDR3 DNA is TGCGCCAGCAGCCATAGGGACAGGCCCCACTACGAGCAGTACTTC. Its protein is CASSHRDRPHYEQYF.

The V gene is TRBV6-4, the J gene TRBJ2-7, with 10 nucleotides matching TRBD2. After removal of 6 bases from V and 5 bases from J, the junction contained 4 bases not matched to a gene. Germline V gene sequence: CDR1 MRHNA, CDR2 SNTAGT. The CDR3 consists of 13 residues. The CDR3 bases are TGTGCCAGCAGCACCGGGACTAGCGACGAGCAGTACTTC. Protein product: CASSTGTSDEQYF.

The J gene is TRBJ1-4, the V gene TRBV7-9, with unresolved D. The V end was cut by 4 bases, the J end by 0 bases, with 21 bases between. Germline CDR1 and CDR2: SEHNR and FQNEAQ (reference sequence). CDR3 length: 19 amino acids. CDR3 sequence reads: CASSSLSGFRSATNEKLFF. The CDR3 DNA sequence: TGTGCCAGCAGCTCCCTTAGTGGTTTTCGTTCCGCAACTAATGAAAAACTGTTTTTT.

The J gene is TRBJ2-2, the V gene TRBV18; 7 bases agree with TRBD2. Germline assignment: CDR1 KGHSH and CDR2 LQKENI. V shed 1 base, J shed 3 bases, and the junction held 8 bases outside the gene matches. The CDR3 totals 17 residues. For the CDR3, the DNA is TGTGCCAGCTCACCACGGTCAGGGCTAGCGGACACCGGGGAGCTGTTTTTT. This sequence encodes CASSPRSGLADTGELFF.

The chain recombines TRBV6-5 with TRBJ1-5; 10 positions agree with TRBD1. The V gene end was trimmed by 2 bases and the J gene end by 3 bases; junction bases not matched to a gene: 1. The V gene's germline CDR1 is MNHEY and CDR2 SVGAGI. CDR3 length: 15 amino acids. As DNA, the CDR3 is TGTGCCAGCAGTTACGGGACAGGGGCCAATCAGCCCCAGCATTTT. Its protein is CASSYGTGANQPQHF.

The chain couples TRBV3-1 (or the pseudogene TRBV3-2) to TRBJ2-1; the match to TRBD2 covers 16 bases. CDR1 and CDR2 from the germline V gene are LGHDT and YNNKEL (reference sequence). Germline trimming cut 3 bases from V and 7 bases from J; bases unmatched to any gene: 9. This CDR3 has 18 amino acids. The chain's CDR3 is CASSHPGLAGGPRNEQFF. DNA for the CDR3: TGTGCCAGCAGCCACCCGGGACTAGCGGGGGGGCCTAGGAATGAGCAGTTCTTC.

This clone was detected only once. V usage is TRBV7-7 and J usage is TRBJ1-1, with D tentatively TRBD1 (6 bases). Germline values: CDR1 SSHAT, CDR2 FNYEAQ (reference sequence). Trimming stripped 3 bases from V and 3 bases from J, with 17 bases between. The CDR3 spans 16 residues. The CDR3: CASSLLSTGRDTEAFF. The CDR3 nucleotides read TGTGCCAGCAGCTTGCTCTCTACAGGGAGGGACACTGAAGCTTTCTTT.

This clone was observed a single time. Other DNA sequences in this sample translate to the same CDR3. This chain joins TRBV5-1 and TRBJ2-5; TRBD2 aligns across 10 bases. V trimming: 0 bases; J trimming: 4 bases; junction bases outside the gene matches: 3. The CDR3 is 15 residues long. The germline CDR1 and CDR2 sequences are SGHRS and YFSETQ. Written as DNA, the CDR3 is TGCGCCAGCAGCTTGGGTAGCGGGGGGATAGAGACCCAGTACTTC. Translating it yields CASSLGSGGIETQYF.

Only a few counts were recorded for this clone. The rearrangement links TRBV19 to TRBJ2-4; D is perhaps TRBD1 (6 bases). V lost 0 bases, J lost 8 bases, and 11 bases lay in between. The CDR3 sequence is 14 residues long. Germline CDR1 is LNHDA and CDR2 is SQIVND (reference sequence). In DNA form, the CDR3 reads TGTGCCAGTAGTATAGAGGGGGCGCGAGACATTCAGTACTTC. Amino acid sequence: CASSIEGARDIQYF.

The chain is built from TRBV2 and TRBJ2-7; 8 bases match TRBD1. Looked up from germline, CDR1 is SNHLY and CDR2 is FYNNEI. The CDR3 contains 14 residues. The ends lost 5 bases at V and 4 bases at J; junction bases unmatched: 7. The CDR3 loop is CASSFDRGRYEQYF. CDR3 sequence (DNA): TGTGCCAGCAGTTTTGACAGGGGAAGGTACGAGCAGTACTTC.

The chain is built from TRBV19 and TRBJ1-2, with TRBD1 matching 7 bases. V shed 6 bases, J shed 4 bases, and the junction held 2 bases outside the gene matches. This CDR3 has 12 amino acids. Germline CDR1 is LNHDA and CDR2 is SQIVND (reference sequence). CDR3 protein: CASRTGSYGYTF. The CDR3 region has the DNA TGTGCCAGTAGGACAGGGTCCTATGGCTACACCTTC. Based on the CDR3 plus reference TRBV19 and TRBJ1-2, the full variable domain is DGGITQSPKYLFRKEGQNVTLSCEQNLNHDAMYWYRQDPGQGLRLIYYSQIVNDFQKGDIAEGYSVSREKKESFPLTVTSAQKNPTAFYLCASRTGSYGYTFGSGTRLTVV.

This rearrangement joins TRBV5-4 to TRBJ1-6; 7 bases match TRBD1. V lost 7 bases and J lost 0; bases outside the gene matches: 4. The CDR3 contains 15 residues. In germline, CDR1 is SGHNT, CDR2 YYREEE (reference sequence). CDR3 protein: CASRTGISYNSPLHF. CDR3 coding DNA: TGTGCCAGCCGGACAGGTATCTCCTATAATTCACCCCTCCACTTT.

The chain carries TRBV19 and TRBJ2-5, with TRBD1 as a possible D gene (5 bases). The length of the CDR3 is 13 residues. V was shortened by 3 bases and J by 1 base, with 6 bases between the two germline ends. Germline-derived CDR1 and CDR2 are LNHDA and SQIVND (reference sequence). CDR3 protein: CASSIQGQETQYF. CDR3 nucleotides: TGTGCCAGTAGTATCCAGGGCCAAGAGACCCAGTACTTC. Using reference TRBV19 and TRBJ2-5 for the parts outside the CDR3, the full variable domain is DGGITQSPKYLFRKEGQNVTLSCEQNLNHDAMYWYRQDPGQGLRLIYYSQIVNDFQKGDIAEGYSVSREKKESFPLTVTSAQKNPTAFYLCASSIQGQETQYFGPGTRLLVL.

This chain links TRBV7-3 with TRBJ2-7; D perhaps matches TRBD2 (5 bases). V was shortened by 5 bases and J by 7 bases, with 15 bases between the two germline ends. Germline V CDR1 and CDR2: SGHTA, FQGTGA. The CDR3 is 13 amino acids. DNA of the CDR3: TGTGCCAGCAGCAGATCCGGGAATGGTGAGCAGTACTTC. Protein sequence: CASSRSGNGEQYF.

In this sample, this clone turned up once. The chain employs TRBV27 and TRBJ1-1, with 7 bases aligning to TRBD1. The V gene's germline CDR1 is MNHEY and CDR2 SMNVEV (reference sequence). The V segment lost 5 bases and the J segment 1 base; nucleotides outside the gene matches: 7. This CDR3 region has 15 residues. CDR3 residues: CASSDPGQANTEAFF. The DNA for the CDR3 is TGTGCCAGCAGTGACCCAGGACAGGCGAACACTGAAGCTTTCTTT.

J is TRBJ2-7 and V is TRBV12-3 or TRBV12-4; possibly TRBD2 for D (5 bases). V was cut by 9 bases and J by 7 bases, with 10 bases left in between. CDR3 size: 10 residues. The CDR3 DNA is TGTGCCAGGGAGGCCGGGGAGCAGTACTTC. Protein product: CAREAGEQYF.